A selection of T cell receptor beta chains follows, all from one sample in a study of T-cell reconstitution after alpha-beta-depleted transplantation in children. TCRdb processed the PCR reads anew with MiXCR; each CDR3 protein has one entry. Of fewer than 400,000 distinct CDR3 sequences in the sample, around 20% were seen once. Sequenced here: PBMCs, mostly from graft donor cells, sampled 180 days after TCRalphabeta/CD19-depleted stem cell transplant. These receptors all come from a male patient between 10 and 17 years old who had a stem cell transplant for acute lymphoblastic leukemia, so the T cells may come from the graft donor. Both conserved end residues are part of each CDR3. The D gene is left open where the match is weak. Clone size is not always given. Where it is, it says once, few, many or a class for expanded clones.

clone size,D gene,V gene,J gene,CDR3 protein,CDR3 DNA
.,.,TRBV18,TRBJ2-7,CASSPRLSGYEQYF,TGTGCCAGCTCACCACGGCTGTCGGGCTACGAGCAGTACTTC
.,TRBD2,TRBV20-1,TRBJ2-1,CSAQREYNEQFF,TGCAGTGCTCAGCGGGAGTACAATGAGCAGTTCTTC
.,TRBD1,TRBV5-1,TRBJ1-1,CASSSGTGGTEAFF,TGCGCCAGCAGCTCCGGGACAGGGGGCACTGAAGCTTTCTTT
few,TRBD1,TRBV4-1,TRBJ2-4,CASSQPGQGRGQGNIQYF,TGCGCCAGCAGCCAACCCGGACAGGGAAGAGGGCAAGGGAACATTCAGTACTTC
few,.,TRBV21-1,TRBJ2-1,CASIERGRRPYNEQFF,TGTGCCAGCATTGAAAGGGGGCGCAGACCCTACAATGAGCAGTTCTTC
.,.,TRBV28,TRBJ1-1,CASSLPLLVAFF,TGTGCCAGCAGCCTCCCATTGTTAGTAGCTTTCTTT
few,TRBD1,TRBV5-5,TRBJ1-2,CASSSLRGIYGYTF,TGTGCCAGCAGCTCTCTCAGGGGGATCTATGGCTACACCTTC
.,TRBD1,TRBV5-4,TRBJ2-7,CASSNRDRLRDEQYF,TGTGCCAGCAGCAACCGGGACAGATTAAGGGACGAGCAGTACTTC
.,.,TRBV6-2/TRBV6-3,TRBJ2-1,CASSYSASYNEQFF,TGTGCCAGCAGTTACTCGGCCAGTTACAATGAGCAGTTCTTC
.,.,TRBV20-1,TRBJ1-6,CSARAGSSYNSPLHF,TGCAGTGCTAGGGCAGGCAGCTCCTATAATTCACCCCTCCACTTT